The rows below give T cell receptor beta chains drawn from one sample of a study of beta chain features in type 1 diabetes. The protocol was immunoSEQ multiplex PCR, while the TCRdb copy is restricted to in-frame clones and leaves out a portion. The profile shows about 340,000 clones, roughly 12% of them singletons. The sample consisted of naive CD4+ T cells from blood. These receptors all come from a woman between 18 and 30 years old with type 1 diabetes. The CDR3 runs from the conserved cysteine through the conserved F or W. The D gene is left open where the match is weak. Expanded clones are given a class, and other clones once, few, many or no size at all.

D gene: NA
J gene: TRBJ1-5
V gene: TRBV6-5
clone size: NA
CDR3 protein: CASSAQKTSNQPQHF
CDR3 DNA: TGTGCCAGCAGTGCACAGAAAACTAGCAATCAGCCCCAGCATTTT

D gene: NA
J gene: TRBJ1-5
V gene: TRBV7-2
clone size: NA
CDR3 protein: CASSFYDQPQHF
CDR3 DNA: TGTGCCAGCAGCTTCTACGATCAGCCCCAGCATTTT

D gene: TRBD2
J gene: TRBJ2-1
V gene: TRBV5-1
clone size: NA
CDR3 protein: CASSLGLADYNEQFF
CDR3 DNA: TGCGCCAGCAGCTTGGGACTAGCGGACTACAATGAGCAGTTCTTC

D gene: TRBD2
J gene: TRBJ2-1
V gene: TRBV4-1
clone size: NA
CDR3 protein: CASSHRTSGTSYNEQFF
CDR3 DNA: TGCGCCAGCAGCCACCGGACTAGCGGGACCTCCTACAATGAGCAGTTCTTC

D gene: NA
J gene: TRBJ2-7
V gene: TRBV4-1
clone size: few
CDR3 protein: CASSQVARGTLSYEQYF
CDR3 DNA: TGCGCCAGCAGCCAAGTGGCCCGAGGCACCCTCTCCTACGAGCAGTACTTC

D gene: TRBD2
J gene: TRBJ2-1
V gene: TRBV30
clone size: few
CDR3 protein: CAWSGLAGGPGEQFF
CDR3 DNA: TGTGCCTGGAGTGGACTAGCGGGAGGGCCCGGTGAGCAGTTCTTC

D gene: NA
J gene: TRBJ1-1
V gene: TRBV5-1
clone size: few
CDR3 protein: CASSLGGQNTEAFF
CDR3 DNA: TGCGCCAGCAGCTTGGGGGGGCAAAACACTGAAGCTTTCTTT

D gene: TRBD2
J gene: TRBJ2-1
V gene: TRBV19
clone size: NA
CDR3 protein: CASTSPGTSGRVGEQFF
CDR3 DNA: TGTGCCAGTACCTCCCCAGGGACTAGCGGGAGAGTGGGGGAGCAGTTCTTC

D gene: TRBD2
J gene: TRBJ2-7
V gene: TRBV6-6
clone size: few
CDR3 protein: CASSSISGRPNEQYF
CDR3 DNA: TGTGCCAGCAGTTCGATCAGCGGGAGGCCAAACGAGCAGTACTTC

D gene: NA
J gene: TRBJ1-2
V gene: TRBV28
clone size: few
CDR3 protein: CASSIGTGYTF
CDR3 DNA: TGTGCCAGCAGTATTGGGACAGGCTACACCTTC

D gene: NA
J gene: TRBJ1-1
V gene: TRBV11-2
clone size: few
CDR3 protein: CASSLGGSLNTEAFF
CDR3 DNA: TGTGCCAGCAGCTTAGGGGGCAGTCTGAACACTGAAGCTTTCTTT

D gene: NA
J gene: TRBJ1-1
V gene: TRBV29-1
clone size: few
CDR3 protein: CSARSRENTEAFF
CDR3 DNA: TGCAGCGCCCGTTCGAGGGAGAACACTGAAGCTTTCTTT

D gene: NA
J gene: TRBJ1-2
V gene: TRBV28
clone size: few
CDR3 protein: CASSLFGGDSNYGYTF
CDR3 DNA: TGTGCCAGCAGTTTATTTGGGGGGGACTCTAACTATGGCTACACCTTC

D gene: NA
J gene: TRBJ2-1
V gene: TRBV5-1
clone size: NA
CDR3 protein: CASSLNEYEQFF
CDR3 DNA: TGCGCCAGCAGCTTGAACGAGTATGAGCAGTTCTTC

D gene: NA
J gene: TRBJ2-3
V gene: TRBV27
clone size: few
CDR3 protein: CASSSRYRDTQYF
CDR3 DNA: TGTGCCAGCAGTTCCCGCTACCGAGATACGCAGTATTTT

D gene: TRBD2
J gene: TRBJ2-3
V gene: TRBV13
clone size: NA
CDR3 protein: CASSGVAGAADTQYF
CDR3 DNA: TGTGCCAGCAGTGGAGTAGCGGGAGCTGCAGATACGCAGTATTTT

D gene: NA
J gene: TRBJ1-1
V gene: TRBV7-9
clone size: few
CDR3 protein: CASSLEARLNEAFF
CDR3 DNA: TGTGCCAGCAGCTTAGAGGCTAGGTTGAATGAAGCTTTCTTT

D gene: NA
J gene: TRBJ2-7
V gene: TRBV7-8
clone size: few
CDR3 protein: CASSLGWDFTYEQYF
CDR3 DNA: TGTGCCAGCAGCTTAGGGTGGGACTTCACCTACGAGCAGTACTTC

D gene: NA
J gene: TRBJ2-7
V gene: TRBV27
clone size: NA
CDR3 protein: CASSFRHSDYEQYF
CDR3 DNA: TGTGCCAGCAGTTTTAGGCACAGTGACTACGAGCAGTACTTC

D gene: TRBD2
J gene: TRBJ2-1
V gene: TRBV15
clone size: few
CDR3 protein: CATSSGSGSSSYNEQFF
CDR3 DNA: TGTGCCACCAGCAGCGGAAGCGGGAGTAGCTCCTACAATGAGCAGTTCTTC

D gene: TRBD2
J gene: TRBJ2-2
V gene: TRBV14
clone size: NA
CDR3 protein: CASSLIAGDHTGELFF
CDR3 DNA: TGTGCCAGCAGCCTCATAGCGGGAGATCACACCGGGGAGCTGTTTTTT

D gene: NA
J gene: TRBJ2-1
V gene: TRBV5-6
clone size: few
CDR3 protein: CASSLMSQDHHNEQFF
CDR3 DNA: TGTGCCAGCAGCTTGATGTCACAGGATCACCACAATGAGCAGTTCTTC

D gene: TRBD2
J gene: TRBJ2-1
V gene: TRBV7-6
clone size: few
CDR3 protein: CASSPWTSGRPYNEQFF
CDR3 DNA: TGTGCCAGCAGCCCATGGACTAGCGGGCGACCCTACAATGAGCAGTTCTTC

D gene: NA
J gene: TRBJ1-2
V gene: TRBV30
clone size: NA
CDR3 protein: CAWRGGGASPYGYTF
CDR3 DNA: TGTGCCTGGAGAGGTGGAGGGGCTTCTCCATATGGCTACACCTTC

D gene: NA
J gene: TRBJ1-2
V gene: TRBV5-4
clone size: NA
CDR3 protein: CASSLGAGNRDGYTF
CDR3 DNA: TGTGCCAGCAGCTTGGGTGCGGGGAACAGAGATGGCTACACCTTC

D gene: NA
J gene: TRBJ2-7
V gene: TRBV19
clone size: NA
CDR3 protein: CASSRTPGQGRSYEQYF
CDR3 DNA: TGTGCCAGTAGTCGAACACCGGGACAAGGGCGATCCTACGAGCAGTACTTC

D gene: TRBD2
J gene: TRBJ2-3
V gene: TRBV5-1
clone size: NA
CDR3 protein: CASSLEREPDTQYF
CDR3 DNA: TGCGCCAGCAGCTTGGAGCGGGAGCCAGATACGCAGTATTTT

D gene: TRBD1
J gene: TRBJ2-3
V gene: TRBV5-1
clone size: NA
CDR3 protein: CASSSRQGTSTDTQYF
CDR3 DNA: TGCGCCAGCAGTTCTCGACAGGGAACTAGCACAGATACGCAGTATTTT

D gene: NA
J gene: TRBJ2-1
V gene: TRBV9
clone size: NA
CDR3 protein: CASSVVGKTTEQFF
CDR3 DNA: TGTGCCAGCAGCGTAGTCGGAAAAACTACTGAGCAGTTCTTC

D gene: TRBD2
J gene: TRBJ2-7
V gene: TRBV28
clone size: few
CDR3 protein: CASSLPPGLAGSGEQYF
CDR3 DNA: TGTGCCAGCAGTTTACCCCCGGGACTAGCGGGATCTGGCGAGCAGTACTTC

D gene: TRBD1
J gene: TRBJ2-1
V gene: TRBV6-5
clone size: NA
CDR3 protein: CASSPQGNEQFF
CDR3 DNA: TGTGCCAGCAGTCCACAGGGGAATGAGCAGTTCTTC

D gene: NA
J gene: TRBJ2-5
V gene: TRBV7-2
clone size: few
CDR3 protein: CASSLQASGETQYF
CDR3 DNA: TGTGCCAGCAGCTTACAAGCGAGTGGTGAGACCCAGTACTTC

D gene: TRBD2
J gene: TRBJ2-2
V gene: TRBV19
clone size: NA
CDR3 protein: CASRRSGSRAGELFF
CDR3 DNA: TGTGCCAGTAGGCGGAGCGGGAGTCGTGCCGGGGAGCTGTTTTTT

D gene: NA
J gene: TRBJ1-2
V gene: TRBV21-1
clone size: NA
CDR3 protein: CASSFPCGYTNYGYTF
CDR3 DNA: TGTGCCAGCAGCTTCCCTTGCGGGTACACCAACTATGGCTACACCTTC

D gene: TRBD2
J gene: TRBJ2-1
V gene: TRBV7-2
clone size: NA
CDR3 protein: CASSLGLRPSTHNEQFF
CDR3 DNA: TGTGCCAGCAGCCTGGGACTACGCCCCTCTACCCACAATGAGCAGTTCTTC

D gene: TRBD1
J gene: TRBJ1-5
V gene: TRBV19
clone size: NA
CDR3 protein: CASRTGTGGNQPQHF
CDR3 DNA: TGTGCCAGTAGGACTGGGACAGGGGGGAATCAGCCCCAGCATTTT

D gene: TRBD1
J gene: TRBJ1-1
V gene: TRBV5-5
clone size: few
CDR3 protein: CASSSPGTVLTEAFF
CDR3 DNA: TGTGCCAGCAGTTCCCCTGGGACAGTCCTCACTGAAGCTTTCTTT

D gene: TRBD2
J gene: TRBJ2-7
V gene: TRBV5-1
clone size: NA
CDR3 protein: CASSLRGGVPLYEQYF
CDR3 DNA: TGCGCCAGCAGCCTCCGGGGGGGGGTTCCCCTTTACGAGCAGTACTTC

D gene: TRBD2
J gene: TRBJ2-1
V gene: TRBV2
clone size: few
CDR3 protein: CASRPYWLAGNSYNEQFF
CDR3 DNA: TGTGCCAGCAGGCCTTATTGGCTAGCGGGAAATTCCTACAATGAGCAGTTCTTC

D gene: NA
J gene: TRBJ2-7
V gene: TRBV19
clone size: few
CDR3 protein: CASSKTDRVNYEQYF
CDR3 DNA: TGTGCCAGTAGTAAGACCGACAGAGTCAACTACGAGCAGTACTTC

D gene: NA
J gene: TRBJ2-7
V gene: TRBV19
clone size: many
CDR3 protein: CASSYDSTYEQYF
CDR3 DNA: TGTGCCAGTAGTTATGACAGTACCTACGAGCAGTACTTC

D gene: NA
J gene: TRBJ1-2
V gene: TRBV6-5
clone size: NA
CDR3 protein: CASSYSGAGNYGYTF
CDR3 DNA: TGTGCCAGCAGTTACTCAGGAGCAGGGAACTATGGCTACACCTTC

D gene: NA
J gene: TRBJ1-4
V gene: TRBV4-1
clone size: NA
CDR3 protein: CASSVFPTLFATNEKLFF
CDR3 DNA: TGCGCCAGCAGCGTTTTCCCTACCTTATTTGCAACTAATGAAAAACTGTTTTTT

D gene: NA
J gene: TRBJ2-5
V gene: TRBV5-4
clone size: few
CDR3 protein: CASSIRETQYF
CDR3 DNA: TGTGCCAGCAGCATAAGAGAAACCCAGTACTTC

D gene: TRBD1
J gene: TRBJ2-1
V gene: TRBV5-6
clone size: NA
CDR3 protein: CASSFVDREYNEQFF
CDR3 DNA: TGTGCCAGCAGCTTCGTTGACAGGGAATACAATGAGCAGTTCTTC

D gene: TRBD1
J gene: TRBJ2-7
V gene: TRBV30
clone size: few
CDR3 protein: CAWSTRDRDEQYF
CDR3 DNA: TGTGCCTGGAGTACGAGGGACAGAGACGAGCAGTACTTC

D gene: TRBD1
J gene: TRBJ1-2
V gene: TRBV11-3
clone size: few
CDR3 protein: CASSRDRVNYGYTF
CDR3 DNA: TGTGCCAGCAGCCGGGACAGGGTAAACTATGGCTACACCTTC

D gene: TRBD1
J gene: TRBJ2-3
V gene: TRBV27
clone size: NA
CDR3 protein: CASVDRGTDTQYF
CDR3 DNA: TGTGCCAGTGTTGACAGGGGCACAGATACGCAGTATTTT

D gene: NA
J gene: TRBJ1-1
V gene: TRBV19
clone size: NA
CDR3 protein: CASSTGWTEAFF
CDR3 DNA: TGTGCCAGTAGTACAGGGTGGACTGAAGCTTTCTTT

D gene: NA
J gene: TRBJ1-1
V gene: TRBV4-3
clone size: NA
CDR3 protein: CASSQDRVLDTEAFF
CDR3 DNA: TGCGCCAGCAGCCAAGACAGGGTCCTGGACACTGAAGCTTTCTTT

D gene: TRBD2
J gene: TRBJ2-1
V gene: TRBV5-5
clone size: NA
CDR3 protein: CASTVGLAGAYNEQFF
CDR3 DNA: TGTGCCAGCACCGTTGGACTAGCGGGAGCCTACAATGAGCAGTTCTTC

D gene: TRBD1
J gene: TRBJ1-1
V gene: TRBV5-1
clone size: few
CDR3 protein: CASSLGQGGNTEAFF
CDR3 DNA: TGCGCCAGCAGCCTAGGACAGGGAGGGAACACTGAAGCTTTCTTT

D gene: TRBD1
J gene: TRBJ2-7
V gene: TRBV7-2
clone size: few
CDR3 protein: CASSPGQGYEQYF
CDR3 DNA: TGTGCCAGCAGCCCGGGACAGGGCTACGAGCAGTACTTC

D gene: NA
J gene: TRBJ2-7
V gene: TRBV28
clone size: once
CDR3 protein: CASSLGTLGSYEQYF
CDR3 DNA: TGTGCCAGCAGTTTGGGGACACTTGGATCCTACGAGCAGTACTTC

D gene: NA
J gene: TRBJ1-5
V gene: TRBV11-3
clone size: NA
CDR3 protein: CASSLSGSNQPQHF
CDR3 DNA: TGTGCCAGCAGCCTCAGTGGTAGCAATCAGCCCCAGCATTTT

D gene: NA
J gene: TRBJ2-2
V gene: TRBV28
clone size: NA
CDR3 protein: CASSHLEGTGELFF
CDR3 DNA: TGTGCCAGCAGCCACCTTGAGGGCACCGGGGAGCTGTTTTTT

D gene: NA
J gene: TRBJ1-1
V gene: TRBV2
clone size: few
CDR3 protein: CASSSRSGMRNTEAFF
CDR3 DNA: TGTGCCAGCAGTTCTAGGAGCGGGATGCGGAACACTGAAGCTTTCTTT

D gene: TRBD1
J gene: TRBJ2-3
V gene: TRBV7-2
clone size: NA
CDR3 protein: CASSLGQGPDTQYF
CDR3 DNA: TGTGCCAGCAGCTTAGGACAGGGCCCAGATACGCAGTATTTT

D gene: NA
J gene: TRBJ1-1
V gene: TRBV15
clone size: NA
CDR3 protein: CATSTQGGYAEAFF
CDR3 DNA: TGTGCCACCAGCACACAGGGAGGGTATGCTGAAGCTTTCTTT